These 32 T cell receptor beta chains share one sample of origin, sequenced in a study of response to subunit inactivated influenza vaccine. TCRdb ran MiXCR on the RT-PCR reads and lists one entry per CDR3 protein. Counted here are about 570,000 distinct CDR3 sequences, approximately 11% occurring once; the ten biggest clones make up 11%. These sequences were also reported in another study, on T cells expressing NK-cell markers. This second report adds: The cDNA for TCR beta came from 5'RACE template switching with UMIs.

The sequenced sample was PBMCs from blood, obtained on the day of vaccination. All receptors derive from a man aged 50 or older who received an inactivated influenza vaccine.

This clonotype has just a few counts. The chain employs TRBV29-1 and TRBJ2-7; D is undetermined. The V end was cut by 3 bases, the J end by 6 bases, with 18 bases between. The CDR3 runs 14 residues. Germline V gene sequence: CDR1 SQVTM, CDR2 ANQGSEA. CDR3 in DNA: TGCAGCGTTGAGAGTCGTGTAGGCGGCATCGAGCAGTACTTC. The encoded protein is CSVESRVGGIEQYF.

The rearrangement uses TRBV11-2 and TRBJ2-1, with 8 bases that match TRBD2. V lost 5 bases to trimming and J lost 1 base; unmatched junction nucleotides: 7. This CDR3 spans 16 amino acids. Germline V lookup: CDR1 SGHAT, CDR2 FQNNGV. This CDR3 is CASSTLSGNSYNEQFF. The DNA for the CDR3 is TGTGCCAGCAGCACCCTTAGCGGGAATTCCTACAATGAGCAGTTCTTC.

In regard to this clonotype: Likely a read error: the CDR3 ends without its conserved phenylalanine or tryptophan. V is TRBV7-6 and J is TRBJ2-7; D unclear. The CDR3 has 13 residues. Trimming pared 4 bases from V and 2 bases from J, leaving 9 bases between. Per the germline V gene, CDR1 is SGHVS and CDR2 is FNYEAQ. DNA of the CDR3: TGTGCCAGCAGCTACGATAGAACCTACGAGCAGTACCTC. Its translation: CASSYDRTYEQYL.

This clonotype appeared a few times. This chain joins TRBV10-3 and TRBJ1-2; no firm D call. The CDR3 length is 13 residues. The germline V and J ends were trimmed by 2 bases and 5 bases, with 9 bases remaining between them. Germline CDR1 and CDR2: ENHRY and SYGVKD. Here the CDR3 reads CAISETEKYGYTF. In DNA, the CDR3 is TGTGCCATCAGTGAGACAGAGAAATATGGCTACACCTTC.

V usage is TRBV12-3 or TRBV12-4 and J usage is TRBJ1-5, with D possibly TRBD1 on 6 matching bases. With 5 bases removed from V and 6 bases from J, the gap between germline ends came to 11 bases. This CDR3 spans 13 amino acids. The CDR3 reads CASSQGRSQPQHF. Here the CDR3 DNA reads TGTGCCAGCAGTCAGGGGAGATCTCAGCCCCAGCATTTT.

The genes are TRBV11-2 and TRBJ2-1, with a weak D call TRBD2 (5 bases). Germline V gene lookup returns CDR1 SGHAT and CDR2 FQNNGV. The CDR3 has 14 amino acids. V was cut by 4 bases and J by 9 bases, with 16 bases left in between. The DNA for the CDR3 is TGTGCCAGCAGCTCCCTCCGGACTCTTAGTGAGCAGTTCTTC. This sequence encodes CASSSLRTLSEQFF.

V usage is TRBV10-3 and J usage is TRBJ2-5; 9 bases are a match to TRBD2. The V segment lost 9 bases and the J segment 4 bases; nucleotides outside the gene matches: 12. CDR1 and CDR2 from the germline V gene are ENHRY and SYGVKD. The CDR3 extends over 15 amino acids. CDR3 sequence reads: CAIRNSGTSLETQYF. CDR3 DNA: TGTGCCATTAGGAACTCAGGGACTAGCCTAGAGACCCAGTACTTC.

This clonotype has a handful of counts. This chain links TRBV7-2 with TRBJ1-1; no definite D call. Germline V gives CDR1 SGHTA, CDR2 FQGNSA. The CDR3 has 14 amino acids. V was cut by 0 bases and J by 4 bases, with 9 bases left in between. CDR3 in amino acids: CASSLAGRTTEAFF. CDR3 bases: TGTGCCAGCAGCTTAGCTGGACGGACCACTGAAGCTTTCTTT.

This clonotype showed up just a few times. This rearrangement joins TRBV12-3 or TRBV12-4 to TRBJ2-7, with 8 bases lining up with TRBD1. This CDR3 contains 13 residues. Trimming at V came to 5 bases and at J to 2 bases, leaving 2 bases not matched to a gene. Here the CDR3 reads CASSGDRTYEQYF. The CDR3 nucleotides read TGTGCCAGCAGTGGGGACAGGACCTACGAGCAGTACTTC.

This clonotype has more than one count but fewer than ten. The CDR3 DNA reads TGTGCCAGCAGAAGCGGAAGGGGTTGGACTGAAGCTTTCTTT. This encodes CASRSGRGWTEAFF. The chain joins TRBV27 to TRBJ1-1; D is possibly TRBD1 (5 bases). CDR3 length: 14 amino acids. The V gene's germline CDR1 is MNHEY and CDR2 SMNVEV (reference sequence). V shed 6 bases and J shed 5 bases, with 16 bases lying between them.

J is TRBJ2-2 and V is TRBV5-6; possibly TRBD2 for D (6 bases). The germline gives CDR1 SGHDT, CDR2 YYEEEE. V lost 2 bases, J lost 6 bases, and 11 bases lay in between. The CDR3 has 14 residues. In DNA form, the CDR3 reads TGTGCCAGCAGCTTCCCTTGGGAGGCCGGGGAGCTGTTTTTT. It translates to CASSFPWEAGELFF.

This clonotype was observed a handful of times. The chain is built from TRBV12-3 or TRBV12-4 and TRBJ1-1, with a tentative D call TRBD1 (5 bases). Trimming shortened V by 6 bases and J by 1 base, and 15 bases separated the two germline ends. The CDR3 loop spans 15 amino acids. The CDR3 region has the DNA TGTGCCAGCAGAGTCGAGGGAGGGGCGAACACTGAAGCTTTCTTT. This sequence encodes CASRVEGGANTEAFF.

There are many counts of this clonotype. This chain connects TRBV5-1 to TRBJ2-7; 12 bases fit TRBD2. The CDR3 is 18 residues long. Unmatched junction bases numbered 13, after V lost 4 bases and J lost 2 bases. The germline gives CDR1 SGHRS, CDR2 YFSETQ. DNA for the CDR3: TGCGCCAGCAGCCTCCTGACTAGCGGGGGCGATTACACCTACGAGCAGTACTTC. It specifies CASSLLTSGGDYTYEQYF.

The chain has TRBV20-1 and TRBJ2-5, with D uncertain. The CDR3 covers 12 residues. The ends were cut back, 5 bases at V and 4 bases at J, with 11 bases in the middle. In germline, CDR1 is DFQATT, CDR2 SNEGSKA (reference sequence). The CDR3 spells CSAPDLGETQYF. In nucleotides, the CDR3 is TGCAGTGCTCCTGACCTGGGAGAGACCCAGTACTTC.

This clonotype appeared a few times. CDR3 coding DNA: TGTGCCAGCAGCCAAGCAGCGGGAGGGTTCACAGATACGCAGTATTTT. Its protein product is CASSQAAGGFTDTQYF. The chain links TRBV4-2 to TRBJ2-3; 10 nucleotides line up with TRBD2. The CDR3 is made up of 16 amino acids. Germline values: CDR1 LGHNA, CDR2 YNFKEQ. V dropped 1 base and J dropped 2; count of bases not matched to a gene: 3.

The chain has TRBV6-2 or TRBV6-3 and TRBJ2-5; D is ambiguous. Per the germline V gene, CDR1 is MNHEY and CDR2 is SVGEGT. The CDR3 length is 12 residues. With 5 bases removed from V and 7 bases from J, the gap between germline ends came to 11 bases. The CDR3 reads CASSPSARTQYF. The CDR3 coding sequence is TGTGCCAGCAGTCCGTCGGCCAGGACCCAGTACTTC.

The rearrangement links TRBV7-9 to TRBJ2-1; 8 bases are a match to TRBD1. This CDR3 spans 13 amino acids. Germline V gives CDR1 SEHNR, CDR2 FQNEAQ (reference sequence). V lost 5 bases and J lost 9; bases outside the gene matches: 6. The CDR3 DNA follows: TGTGCCAGCAGCACCCGGACAGGGTTTGAGCAGTTCTTC. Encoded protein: CASSTRTGFEQFF.

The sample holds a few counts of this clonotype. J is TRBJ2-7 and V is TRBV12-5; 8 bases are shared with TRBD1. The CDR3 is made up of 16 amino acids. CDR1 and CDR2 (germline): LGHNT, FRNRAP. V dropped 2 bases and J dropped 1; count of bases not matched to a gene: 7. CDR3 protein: CASGLMGTGPSYEQYF. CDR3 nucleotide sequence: TGTGCTAGTGGTTTGATGGGGACAGGCCCTTCCTACGAGCAGTACTTC.

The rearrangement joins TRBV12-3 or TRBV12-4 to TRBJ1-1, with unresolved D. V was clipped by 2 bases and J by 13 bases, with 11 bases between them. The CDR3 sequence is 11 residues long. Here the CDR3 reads CASSLNTVGFF. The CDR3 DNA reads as TGTGCCAGCAGTTTAAACACTGTCGGTTTCTTT.

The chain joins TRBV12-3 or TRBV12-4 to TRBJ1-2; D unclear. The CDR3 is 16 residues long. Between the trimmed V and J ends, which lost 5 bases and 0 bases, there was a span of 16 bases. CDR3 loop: CASSPSKMGSNYGYTF. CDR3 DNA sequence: TGTGCCAGCAGTCCGAGCAAGATGGGGTCTAACTATGGCTACACCTTC.

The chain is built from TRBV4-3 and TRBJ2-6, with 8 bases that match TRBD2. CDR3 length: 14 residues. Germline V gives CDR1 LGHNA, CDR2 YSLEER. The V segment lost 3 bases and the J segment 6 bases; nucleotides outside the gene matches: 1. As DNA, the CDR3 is TGCGCCAGCAGCCAGCGGGGGGAGGCCAACGTCCTGACTTTC. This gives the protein CASSQRGEANVLTF.

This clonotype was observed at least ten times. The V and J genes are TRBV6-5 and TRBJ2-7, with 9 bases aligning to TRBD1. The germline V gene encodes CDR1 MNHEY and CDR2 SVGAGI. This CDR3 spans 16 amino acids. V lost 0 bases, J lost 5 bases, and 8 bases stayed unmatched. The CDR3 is CASSYSYTGGWNEQYF. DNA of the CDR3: TGTGCCAGCAGTTACTCTTACACAGGGGGCTGGAACGAGCAGTACTTC.

Here the CDR3 DNA reads TGCGCCAGCAGATCAGGGTCGAATGAAAAACTGTTTTTT. Amino acids: CASRSGSNEKLFF. The chain couples TRBV5-1 to TRBJ1-4; D possibly corresponds to TRBD1 (5 bases). With 5 bases removed from V and 5 bases from J, the gap between germline ends came to 10 bases. The CDR3 covers 13 residues. Germline CDR1 is SGHRS and CDR2 is YFSETQ.

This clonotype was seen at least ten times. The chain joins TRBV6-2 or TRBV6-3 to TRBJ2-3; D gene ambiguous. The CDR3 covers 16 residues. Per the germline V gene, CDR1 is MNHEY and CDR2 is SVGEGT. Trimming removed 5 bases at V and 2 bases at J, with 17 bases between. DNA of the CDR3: TGTGCCAGCAGTACCGGACCCGCCCGATACACAGATACGCAGTATTTT. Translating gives CASSTGPARYTDTQYF.

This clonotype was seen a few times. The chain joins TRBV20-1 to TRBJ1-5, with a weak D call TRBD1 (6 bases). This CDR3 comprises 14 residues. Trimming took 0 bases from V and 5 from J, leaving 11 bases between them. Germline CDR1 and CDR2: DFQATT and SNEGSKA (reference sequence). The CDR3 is CSARDPRGDQPQHF. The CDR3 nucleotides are TGCAGTGCTAGAGACCCCAGGGGCGATCAGCCCCAGCATTTT.

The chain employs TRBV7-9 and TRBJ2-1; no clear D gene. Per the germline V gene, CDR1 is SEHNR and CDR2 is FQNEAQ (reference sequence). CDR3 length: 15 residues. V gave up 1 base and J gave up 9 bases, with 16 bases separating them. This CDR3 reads CASSLGAGTLSEQFF. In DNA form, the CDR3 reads TGTGCCAGCAGCTTAGGCGCAGGCACCCTAAGTGAGCAGTTCTTC.

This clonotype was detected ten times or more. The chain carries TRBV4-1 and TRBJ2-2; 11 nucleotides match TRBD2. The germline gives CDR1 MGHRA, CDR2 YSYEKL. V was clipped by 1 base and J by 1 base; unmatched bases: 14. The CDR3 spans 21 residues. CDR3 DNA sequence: TGCGCCAGCAGCCAAGGAGGTGTGACCTCGCTAGCGGGGGGGAACACCGGGGAGCTGTTTTTT. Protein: CASSQGGVTSLAGGNTGELFF.

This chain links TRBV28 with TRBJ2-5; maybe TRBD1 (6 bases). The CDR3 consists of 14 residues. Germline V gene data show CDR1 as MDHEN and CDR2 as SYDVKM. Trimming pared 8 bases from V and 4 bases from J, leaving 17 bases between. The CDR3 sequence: CASHSTGKGETQYF. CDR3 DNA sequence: TGTGCCAGCCATTCTACAGGGAAGGGAGAGACCCAGTACTTC. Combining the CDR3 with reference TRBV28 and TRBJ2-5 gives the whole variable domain DVKVTQSSRYLVKRTGEKVFLECVQDMDHENMFWYRQDPGLGLRLIYFSYDVKMKEKGDIPEGYSVSREKKERFSLILESASTNQTSMYLCASHSTGKGETQYFGPGTRLLVL.

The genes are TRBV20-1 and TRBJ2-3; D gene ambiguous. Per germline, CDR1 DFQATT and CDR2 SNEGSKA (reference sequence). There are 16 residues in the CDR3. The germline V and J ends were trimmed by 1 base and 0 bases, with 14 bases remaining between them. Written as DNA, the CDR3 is TGCAGTGCTAGAGCGTTAACCGTTTCTAGCACAGATACGCAGTATTTT. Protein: CSARALTVSSTDTQYF.

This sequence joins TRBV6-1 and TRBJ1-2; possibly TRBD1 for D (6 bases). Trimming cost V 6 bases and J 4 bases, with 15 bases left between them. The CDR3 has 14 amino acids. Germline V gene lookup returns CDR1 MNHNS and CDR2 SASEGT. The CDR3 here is CASRNRGGLYGYTF. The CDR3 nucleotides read TGTGCCAGCAGAAATAGGGGGGGTCTCTATGGCTACACCTTC.

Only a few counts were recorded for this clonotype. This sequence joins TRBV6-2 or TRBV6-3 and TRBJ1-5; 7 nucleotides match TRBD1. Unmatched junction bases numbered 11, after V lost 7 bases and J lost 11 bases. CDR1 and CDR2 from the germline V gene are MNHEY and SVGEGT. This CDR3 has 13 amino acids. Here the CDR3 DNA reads TGTGCCAGCACCCCTTTCGGGACAGCCACCCAGCATTTT. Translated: CASTPFGTATQHF.

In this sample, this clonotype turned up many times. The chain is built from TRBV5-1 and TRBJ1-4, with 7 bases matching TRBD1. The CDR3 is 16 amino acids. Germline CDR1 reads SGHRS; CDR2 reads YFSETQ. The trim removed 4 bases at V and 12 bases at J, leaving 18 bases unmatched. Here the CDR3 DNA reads TGCGCCAGCAGCCTCGGGACAGCTAGGGTCGAAAATGAACTGTTTTTT. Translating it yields CASSLGTARVENELFF.